Only a few counts were recorded for the clone carrying this T cell receptor beta chain. Antigen specificity is unknown. The junction departs from the called germline gene at one end, perhaps through a read error. With the read ending 3 residues before the CDR3 end, the germline J gene is used to fill in that end. Caucasian heritage predominated among both patients and controls. Control and CVID samples contributed equal amounts of genomic DNA. Some clones are missing from TCRdb's copy, which holds only in-frame ones; the method was immunoSEQ multiplex PCR. Recorded here are some 52,000 clones, none singletons. This sample is drawn from a study of T cell clonality in common variable immunodeficiency. Germline assignment: CDR1 SEHNR and CDR2 FQNEAQ (reference sequence). The CDR3 is 15 residues long. Study results and limitations: Shared TCRbeta clones were fewer between CVID subjects than controls. Common variable immunodeficiency TCR beta sequences reportedly had fewer deletions and N-nucleotide insertions.

The sequenced material came from peripheral blood mononuclear cells. The clonotype was recovered from a person aged 18-70 years in good health. V and J are TRBV7-9 and TRBJ2-2; D is unresolved. The chain's CDR3 is CSSSPPNKGTGELFF. Partial CDR3 DNA: TGTTCCAGCAGCCCCCCGAACAAGGGCACCGGGGAG.